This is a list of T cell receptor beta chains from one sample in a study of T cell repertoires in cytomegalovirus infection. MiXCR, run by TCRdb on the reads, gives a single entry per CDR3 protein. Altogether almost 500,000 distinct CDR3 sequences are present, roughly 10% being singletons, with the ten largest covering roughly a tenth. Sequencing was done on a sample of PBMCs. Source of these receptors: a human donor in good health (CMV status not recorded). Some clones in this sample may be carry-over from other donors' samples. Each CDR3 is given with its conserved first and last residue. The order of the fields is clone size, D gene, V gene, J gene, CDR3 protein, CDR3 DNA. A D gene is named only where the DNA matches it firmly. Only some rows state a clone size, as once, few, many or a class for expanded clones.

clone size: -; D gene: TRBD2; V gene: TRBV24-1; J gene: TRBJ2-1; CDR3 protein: CATSAGLARGYNEQFF; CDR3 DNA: TGTGCCACCAGTGCGGGACTAGCGAGGGGCTACAATGAGCAGTTCTTC
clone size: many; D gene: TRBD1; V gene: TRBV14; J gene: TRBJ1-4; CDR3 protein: CASSQVRGLNEKLFF; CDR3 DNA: TGTGCCAGCAGCCAAGTCAGGGGGTTGAATGAAAAACTGTTTTTT
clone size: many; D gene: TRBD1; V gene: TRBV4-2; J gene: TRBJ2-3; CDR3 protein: CASSQDRQGARHTQYF; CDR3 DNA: TGTGCCAGCAGCCAAGATCGGCAGGGGGCGCGACATACGCAGTATTTT
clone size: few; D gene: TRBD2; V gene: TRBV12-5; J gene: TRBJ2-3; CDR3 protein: CASGLGGTDTQYF; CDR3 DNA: TGTGCTAGTGGTCTGGGGGGGACAGATACGCAGTATTTT
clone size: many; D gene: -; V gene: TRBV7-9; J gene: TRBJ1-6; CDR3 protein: CASSLVRAIENSPLHF; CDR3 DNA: TGTGCCAGCAGCTTAGTCAGGGCTATCGAGAATTCACCCCTCCACTTT
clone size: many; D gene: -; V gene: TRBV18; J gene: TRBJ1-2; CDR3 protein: CASSPGPTYGYTF; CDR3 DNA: TGTGCCAGCTCACCGGGGCCGACCTATGGCTACACCTTC
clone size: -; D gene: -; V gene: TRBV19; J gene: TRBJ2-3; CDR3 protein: CASKTASTDTQYF; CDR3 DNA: TGTGCCAGTAAGACAGCTAGCACAGATACGCAGTATTTT
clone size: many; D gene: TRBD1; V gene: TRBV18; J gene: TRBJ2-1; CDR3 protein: CASSPPGQGGNEQFF; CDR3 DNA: TGTGCCAGCAGTCCACCGGGACAGGGAGGGAATGAGCAGTTCTTC
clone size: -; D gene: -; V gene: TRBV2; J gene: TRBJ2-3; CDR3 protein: CASSEWNSVDTQYF; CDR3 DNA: TGTGCCAGCAGTGAATGGAATTCGGTAGATACGCAGTATTTT
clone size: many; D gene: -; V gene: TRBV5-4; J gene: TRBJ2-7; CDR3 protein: CASSFNTASYEQYF; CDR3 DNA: TGTGCCAGCAGCTTCAACACTGCCTCCTACGAGCAGTACTTC
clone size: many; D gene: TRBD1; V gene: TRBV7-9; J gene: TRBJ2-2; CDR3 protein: CASSLSPGGVDTGELFF; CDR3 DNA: TGTGCCAGCAGCTTAAGTCCAGGGGGCGTTGACACCGGGGAGCTGTTTTTT
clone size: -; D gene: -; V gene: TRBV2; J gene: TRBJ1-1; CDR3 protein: CASSESRQTKFTEAFF; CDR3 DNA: TGTGCCAGCAGTGAAAGTAGGCAGACTAAGTTCACTGAAGCTTTCTTT
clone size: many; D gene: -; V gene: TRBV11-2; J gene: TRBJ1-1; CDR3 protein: CASSLVRGMNTEAFF; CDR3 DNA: TGTGCCAGCAGCTTAGTACGGGGGATGAACACTGAAGCTTTCTTT
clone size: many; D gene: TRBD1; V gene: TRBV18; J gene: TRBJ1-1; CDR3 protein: CASSPPRGQGNTEAFF; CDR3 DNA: TGTGCCAGCTCACCACCTAGGGGACAGGGTAACACTGAAGCTTTCTTT
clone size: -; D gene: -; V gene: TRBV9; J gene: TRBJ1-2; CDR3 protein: CASSVSTGSGYTF; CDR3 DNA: TGTGCCAGCAGCGTCTCTACAGGGTCTGGCTACACCTTC
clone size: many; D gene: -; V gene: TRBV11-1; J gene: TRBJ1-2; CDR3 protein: CASSFDGTDYGYTF; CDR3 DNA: TGTGCCAGCAGCTTCGACGGGACTGACTATGGCTACACCTTC
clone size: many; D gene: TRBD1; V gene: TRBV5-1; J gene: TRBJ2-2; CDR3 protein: CASTLDLQGANGELFF; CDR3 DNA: TGCGCCAGCACCCTAGACCTACAGGGGGCTAACGGGGAGCTGTTTTTT
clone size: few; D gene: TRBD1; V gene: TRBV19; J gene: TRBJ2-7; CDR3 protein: CASRGQGGPYEQYF; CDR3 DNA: TGTGCCAGTCGCGGACAGGGAGGACCCTACGAGCAGTACTTC
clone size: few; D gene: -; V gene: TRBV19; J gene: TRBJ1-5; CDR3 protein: CASSIGPGPNQPQHF; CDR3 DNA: TGTGCCAGTAGTATAGGGCCGGGCCCCAATCAGCCCCAGCATTTT
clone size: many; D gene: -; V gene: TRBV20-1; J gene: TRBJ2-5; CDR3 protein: CSAEKQETQYF; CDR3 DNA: TGCAGTGCGGAAAAACAAGAGACCCAGTACTTC
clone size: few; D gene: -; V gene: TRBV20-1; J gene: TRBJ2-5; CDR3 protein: CSAGQFQETQYF; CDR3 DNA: TGCAGTGCTGGGCAGTTCCAAGAGACCCAGTACTTC
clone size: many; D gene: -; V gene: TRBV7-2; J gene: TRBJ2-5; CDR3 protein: CASTDRPQETQYF; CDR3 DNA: TGTGCCAGCACCGACAGGCCCCAAGAGACCCAGTACTTC
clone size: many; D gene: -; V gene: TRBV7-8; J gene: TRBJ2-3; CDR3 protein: CASSLAGRTDTQYF; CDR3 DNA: TGTGCCAGCAGCTTAGCGGGACGGACAGATACGCAGTATTTT
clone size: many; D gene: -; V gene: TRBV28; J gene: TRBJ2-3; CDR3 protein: CASSFSGRRENTDTQYF; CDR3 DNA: TGTGCCAGCAGTTTCTCAGGTCGCCGGGAGAACACAGATACGCAGTATTTT
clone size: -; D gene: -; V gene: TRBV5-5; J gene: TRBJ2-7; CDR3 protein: CASKTGRDAEYF; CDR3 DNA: TGTGCCAGCAAGACAGGCCGGGACGCGGAGTACTTC
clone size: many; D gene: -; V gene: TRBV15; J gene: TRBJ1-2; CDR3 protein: CATSRGGPLLYGYTF; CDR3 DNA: TGTGCCACCAGCAGAGGAGGCCCACTCCTCTATGGCTACACCTTC
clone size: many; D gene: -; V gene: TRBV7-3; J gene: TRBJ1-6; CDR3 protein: CASSFGDGNSPLHF; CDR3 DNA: TGTGCCAGCAGCTTCGGAGACGGAAATTCACCCCTCCACTTT
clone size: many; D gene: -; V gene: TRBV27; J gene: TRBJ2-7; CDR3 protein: CASSLTSLGRGDEQYF; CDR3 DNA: TGTGCCAGCAGTTTAACCTCCCTAGGTCGGGGCGACGAGCAGTACTTC
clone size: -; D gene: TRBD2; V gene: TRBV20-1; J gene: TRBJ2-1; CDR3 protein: CSAKSGGAQAYNEQFF; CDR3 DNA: TGCAGTGCGAAAAGCGGGGGGGCCCAGGCCTACAATGAGCAGTTCTTC
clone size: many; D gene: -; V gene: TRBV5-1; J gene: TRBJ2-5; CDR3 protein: CASSSGMKKETQYF; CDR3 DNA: TGCGCCAGCAGCTCCGGGATGAAGAAAGAGACCCAGTACTTC
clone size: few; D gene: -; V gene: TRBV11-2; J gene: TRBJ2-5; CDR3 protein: CASRGGPQETQYF; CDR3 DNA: TGTGCCAGCCGAGGAGGGCCCCAAGAGACCCAGTACTTC
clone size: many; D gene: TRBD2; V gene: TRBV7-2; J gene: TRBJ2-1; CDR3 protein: CASSLGLAGKEQFF; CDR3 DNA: TGTGCCAGCAGCTTGGGACTAGCGGGAAAGGAGCAGTTCTTC
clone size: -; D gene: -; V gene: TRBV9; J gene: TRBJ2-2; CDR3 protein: CASSVRDLANTGELFF; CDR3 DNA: TGTGCCAGCAGCGTAAGGGACTTAGCGAACACCGGGGAGCTGTTTTTT
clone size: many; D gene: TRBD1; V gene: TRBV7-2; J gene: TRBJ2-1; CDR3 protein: CASSSVGNRGYDNEQFF; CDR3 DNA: TGTGCCAGCAGCTCCGTCGGGAACAGGGGGTACGACAATGAGCAGTTCTTC
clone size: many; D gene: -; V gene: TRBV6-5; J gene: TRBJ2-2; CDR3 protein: CASSYGGSTGELFF; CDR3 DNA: TGTGCCAGCAGTTATGGAGGGAGCACCGGGGAGCTGTTTTTT
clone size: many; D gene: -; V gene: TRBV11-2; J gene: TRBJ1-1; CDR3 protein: CASSLAAGTTEAFF; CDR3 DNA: TGTGCCAGCAGCTTAGCGGCAGGGACCACTGAAGCTTTCTTT
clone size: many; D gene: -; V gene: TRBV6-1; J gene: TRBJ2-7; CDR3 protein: CASSEAPNANYEQYF; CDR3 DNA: TGTGCCAGCAGTGAGGCCCCAAACGCTAACTACGAGCAGTACTTC